This record covers a single T cell receptor beta chain. The data stem from a study of radiotherapy plus CTLA-4 blockade in lung cancer. Germline values: CDR1 GTSNPN, CDR2 SVGIG (reference sequence). The germline V and J ends were trimmed by 0 bases and 5 bases, with 8 bases remaining between them. This CDR3 has 12 amino acids. Patients had chemo-refractory metastatic non-small-cell lung cancer and received focal radiation plus CTLA-4 blockade that used ipilimumab. Sequencing was performed with immunoSEQ multiplex PCR; in TCRdb, only in-frame clones are kept and a portion is missing. The data contain over 80,000 clones, around nine tenths of them singletons.

Material: peripheral blood, obtained from a patient treated with radiotherapy plus ipilimumab. The TCR was taken from a human donor with non-small cell lung cancer that progressed on radiotherapy plus ipilimumab. The V call is TRBV30, the J call TRBJ2-7, with D maybe TRBD2 (5 bases). CDR3 amino acids: CAWSVSGNEQYF. The CDR3, as DNA: TGTGCCTGGAGTGTATCCGGGAACGAGCAGTACTTC.